Shown below are 29 T cell receptor beta chains from a single sample sequenced in a study of Ad26.COV2.S vaccination and SARS-CoV-2 variants. The treatment: roughly 19 received Ad26.COV2.S at low or high dose, single or two shots; 5 received placebo; per-sample allocation not given. Collection of samples fell on day 63 after the first vaccine or placebo injection. Assay: immunoSEQ multiplex PCR; the TCRdb copy retains only in-frame clones and omits some. The table records about 440,000 clones, 87% of them present only once. This sample comprised peripheral blood, obtained in a trial of Ad26.COV2.S vaccine versus placebo. Receptor source: a person between 18 and 60 years old who received the Ad26.COV2.S COVID-19 vaccine or a placebo.

As regards this clone: The same CDR3 arises from other DNA sequences in this sample as well. The chain links TRBV19 to TRBJ1-5; no clear D. CDR1 is LNHDA, CDR2 SQIVND, per germline (reference sequence). This CDR3 is built from 13 residues. V lost 6 bases, J lost 2 bases, and 8 bases lay in between. This CDR3 reads CASSFGGNQPQHF. DNA for the CDR3: TGTGCCAGTAGCTTCGGGGGCAATCAGCCCCAGCATTTT.

This chain connects TRBV9 to TRBJ2-7; possibly TRBD2 for D (5 bases). Germline values: CDR1 SGDLS, CDR2 YYNGEE. CDR3 length: 15 amino acids. The germline V and J ends were trimmed by 0 bases and 3 bases, with 13 bases remaining between them. As DNA, the CDR3 is TGTGCCAGCAGCGTAGCTGGAATCGCGGGCTACGAGCAGTACTTC. This encodes CASSVAGIAGYEQYF.

In nucleotides, the CDR3 is TGTGCCACTAACCCGGCCTCTGGGGCCAACGTCCTGACTTTC. Translating it yields CATNPASGANVLTF. The chain recombines TRBV19 with TRBJ2-6; D unresolved. Germline CDR1 LNHDA, CDR2 SQIVND (reference sequence). Trimming left V 10 bases short and J 0 bases short, with 10 bases between. There are 14 residues in the CDR3.

The chain has TRBV30 and TRBJ2-1, with 7 bases that match TRBD1. The CDR3 is 14 residues long. J lost 0 bases, V lost 4 bases, and 3 bases had no gene match. Looked up from germline, CDR1 is GTSNPN and CDR2 is SVGIG (reference sequence). This CDR3 reads CAWNRGSSYNEQFF. CDR3 coding DNA: TGTGCCTGGAACAGGGGAAGCTCCTACAATGAGCAGTTCTTC.

The chain recombines TRBV28 with TRBJ1-1; tentatively, D is TRBD1 (5 bases). The CDR3 runs to 14 residues. V lost 5 bases and J 6 bases, leaving 16 bases between the germline ends. Germline values: CDR1 MDHEN, CDR2 SYDVKM. As DNA, the CDR3 is TGTGCCAGCAGTGACCAGACAGCGTCCGCTGAAGCTTTCTTT. Its protein product is CASSDQTASAEAFF.

The chain couples TRBV5-1 to TRBJ2-3, with D maybe TRBD2 (6 bases). V was trimmed by 4 bases and J by 1 base, leaving 10 bases between them. Looked up from germline, CDR1 is SGHRS and CDR2 is YFSETQ. The CDR3 loop spans 14 amino acids. Here the CDR3 reads CASSPGGGTDTQYF. The CDR3 bases are TGCGCCAGCAGCCCGGGCGGGGGCACAGATACGCAGTATTTT.

The chain couples TRBV2 to TRBJ1-1; D gene ambiguous. Trimming pared 8 bases from V and 4 bases from J, leaving 8 bases between. The CDR3 contains 11 residues. CDR1 and CDR2 (germline): SNHLY, FYNNEI. The CDR3 reads CASGRPTEAFF. For the CDR3, the DNA is TGTGCCAGCGGCCGGCCCACTGAAGCTTTCTTT.

The chain is built from TRBV4-1 and TRBJ2-2, with 8 positions matching TRBD2. CDR1 MGHRA and CDR2 YSYEKL come from the germline V gene. After removal of 3 bases from V and 6 bases from J, the junction contained 9 bases not matched to a gene. The CDR3 length is 16 residues. The CDR3 DNA reads TGCGCCAGCAGCCAGTTTGCGGGACTAGGGTCCGGGGAGCTGTTTTTT. Encoded protein: CASSQFAGLGSGELFF.

The gene calls are TRBV2 and TRBJ2-3; TRBD2 aligns across 11 bases. The V gene end was trimmed by 6 bases and the J gene end by 6 bases; junction bases not matched to a gene: 8. CDR1 and CDR2 from the germline V gene are SNHLY and FYNNEI. CDR3 length equals 15 residues. This chain's CDR3 is CASRGTSGSGDTQYF. CDR3 nucleotides: TGTGCCAGCAGAGGGACTAGCGGCTCAGGGGATACGCAGTATTTT.

The V call is TRBV4-3, the J call TRBJ1-6, with TRBD1 matching 7 bases. This CDR3 comprises 16 residues. The V gene end was trimmed by 3 bases and the J gene end by 7 bases; junction bases not matched to a gene: 9. Germline V gives CDR1 LGHNA, CDR2 YSLEER. The CDR3 sequence is CASSHPPGQMNSPLHF. Here the CDR3 DNA reads TGCGCCAGCAGCCATCCACCGGGACAGATGAATTCACCCCTCCACTTT.

This chain uses TRBV6-5 with TRBJ1-3; no reliable D call. V was shortened by 6 bases and J by 0 bases, with 6 bases between the two germline ends. The CDR3 sequence is 13 residues long. Germline loops: CDR1 MNHEY, CDR2 SVGAGI. This CDR3 reads CASRQASGNTIYF. In DNA, the CDR3 is TGTGCCAGCAGGCAGGCCTCTGGAAACACCATATATTTT.

The CDR3 loop is CASGRQGEKLFF. CDR3 in DNA: TGTGCCAGCGGTAGGCAAGGAGAAAAACTGTTTTTT. J is TRBJ1-4 and V is TRBV2; unclear D gene. Germline lookup yields CDR1 SNHLY and CDR2 FYNNEI. V shed 8 bases and J shed 8 bases, with 12 bases lying between them. There are 12 residues in the CDR3. Full variable domain (remainder filled in from reference TRBV2 and TRBJ1-4): EPEVTQTPSHQVTQMGQEVILRCVPISNHLYFYWYRQILGQKVEFLVSFYNNEISEKSEIFDDQFSVERPDGSNFTLKIRSTKLEDSAMYFCASGRQGEKLFFGSGTQLSVL.

A few counts support this clone. The chain combines TRBV18 with TRBJ1-5; perhaps TRBD1 as D (6 bases). The CDR3 sequence is 15 residues long. Germline CDR1 KGHSH, CDR2 LQKENI. V shed 2 bases and J shed 4 bases, with 12 bases lying between them. The CDR3 loop is CASSPERGRNQPQHF. CDR3 sequence (DNA): TGTGCCAGCTCACCAGAGAGGGGGAGGAATCAGCCCCAGCATTTT.

About this clone itself: In the same sample, other DNA sequences code for this CDR3. V usage is TRBV9 and J usage is TRBJ2-2, with D maybe TRBD2 (5 bases). The CDR3 is made up of 13 amino acids. CDR1 and CDR2 from the germline V gene are SGDLS and YYNGEE. Deletions cut 2 bases from V and 5 bases from J, with 7 bases between. DNA for the CDR3: TGTGCCAGCAGCGTTACGGGGACCGGGGAGCTGTTTTTT. Translated: CASSVTGTGELFF.

The chain recombines TRBV24-1 with TRBJ2-2; D gene ambiguous. The length of the CDR3 is 13 residues. V lost 9 bases, J lost 0 bases, and 7 bases lay in between. Germline assignment: CDR1 KGHDR and CDR2 SFDVKD. As DNA, the CDR3 is TGTGCCACCTGCCAGACGAACACCGGGGAGCTGTTTTTT. It yields the protein CATCQTNTGELFF.

This chain connects TRBV6-4 to TRBJ2-6; D gene unclear. The length of the CDR3 is 16 residues. Trimming pared 4 bases from V and 4 bases from J, leaving 14 bases between. Germline loops: CDR1 MRHNA, CDR2 SNTAGT. CDR3 nucleotides: TGTGCCAGCAGTGTTCTCCCGGTGGGGGGGGCCAACGTCCTGACTTTC. Its translation: CASSVLPVGGANVLTF.

The chain employs TRBV11-2 and TRBJ2-7; 8 nucleotides line up with TRBD2. CDR3 length equals 16 residues. Germline lookup yields CDR1 SGHAT and CDR2 FQNNGV. The J segment lost 1 base and the V segment lost 1 base, leaving 6 bases of the junction unmatched. The CDR3 reads CASSLAGASGSYEQYF. The CDR3 DNA is TGTGCCAGCAGCTTAGCCGGGGCTAGCGGGTCCTACGAGCAGTACTTC.

V and J are TRBV7-9 and TRBJ2-1; D remains ambiguous. The germline V and J ends were trimmed by 5 bases and 6 bases, with 5 bases remaining between them. CDR3 length equals 11 residues. Germline CDR1 and CDR2: SEHNR and FQNEAQ (reference sequence). This CDR3 reads CASSQINEQFF. The CDR3 nucleotides are TGTGCCAGCAGCCAAATCAATGAGCAGTTCTTC.

This clone was picked up one time. CDR3 sequence (DNA): TGTGCCAGCAGTTTAATTCCTAGCGGGAGGGCCGGGTACGAGCAGTACTTC. Translated: CASSLIPSGRAGYEQYF. J is TRBJ2-7 and V is TRBV28; 12 bases fit TRBD2. The CDR3 has 17 residues. The J segment lost 4 bases and the V segment lost 2 bases, leaving 9 bases of the junction unmatched. The germline gives CDR1 MDHEN, CDR2 SYDVKM.

The chain couples TRBV3-1 (or the pseudogene TRBV3-2) to TRBJ2-7; TRBD1 agrees at 7 bases. The CDR3 loop spans 14 amino acids. Losses at the gene ends were 1 base for V and 4 bases for J; bases not matched to a gene: 4. Germline CDR1 is LGHDT and CDR2 is YNNKEL (reference sequence). As DNA, the CDR3 is TGTGCCAGCAGCCAAGCCGTGGGACAGTACGAGCAGTACTTC. Protein: CASSQAVGQYEQYF.

This sequence joins TRBV28 and TRBJ1-1, with 8 bases aligning to TRBD1. In germline, CDR1 is MDHEN, CDR2 SYDVKM. V dropped 6 bases and J dropped 4; count of bases not matched to a gene: 7. The CDR3 runs to 14 residues. The CDR3 DNA reads as TGTGCCAGCAGCCAGGGGGCGCGGGCCACTGAAGCTTTCTTT. Translating it yields CASSQGARATEAFF.

V usage is TRBV19 and J usage is TRBJ2-5, with D perhaps being TRBD1 or TRBD2 (5 bases each). The CDR3 totals 15 residues. Trimming cost V 5 bases and J 5 bases, with 18 bases left between them. CDR1 and CDR2 from the germline V gene are LNHDA and SQIVND (reference sequence). DNA of the CDR3: TGTGCCAGTAGTCCCGAGAGGGGCCACTGGGAGACCCAGTACTTC. Protein: CASSPERGHWETQYF.

The genes are TRBV6-6 and TRBJ2-1; 8 nucleotides match TRBD2. The CDR3 is made up of 13 amino acids. Germline V gene sequence: CDR1 MNHNY, CDR2 SVGAGI (reference sequence). Unmatched junction bases numbered 6, after V lost 8 bases and J lost 6 bases. CDR3 DNA: TGTGCCAGCGGGGAAGCGGGAGTCAATGAGCAGTTCTTC. Its translation: CASGEAGVNEQFF.

The rearrangement uses TRBV5-1 and TRBJ2-1; D might be TRBD1 (6 bases). The CDR3 length is 15 residues. Trimming shortened V by 2 bases and J by 5 bases, and 14 bases separated the two germline ends. Germline V gives CDR1 SGHRS, CDR2 YFSETQ. The CDR3 DNA reads as TGCGCCAGCAGCTTTGACAGGAGCTTTCACAATGAGCAGTTCTTC. Translation: CASSFDRSFHNEQFF.

This clone is a singleton in its sample. The V gene is TRBV7-6, the J gene TRBJ1-4; D is possibly TRBD1 (5 bases). Trimming cost V 4 bases and J 5 bases, with 11 bases left between them. Germline-derived CDR1 and CDR2 are SGHVS and FNYEAQ. The CDR3 contains 14 residues. The CDR3 DNA follows: TGTGCCAGCAGCTCCGCGGGGCTCAATGAAAAACTGTTTTTT. Its translation is CASSSAGLNEKLFF. Full variable domain (rest looked up from reference TRBV7-6 and TRBJ1-4): GAGVSQSPRYKVTKRGQDVALRCDPISGHVSLYWYRQALGQGPEFLTYFNYEAQQDKSGLPNDRFSAERPEGSISTLTIQRTEQRDSAMYRCASSSAGLNEKLFFGSGTQLSVL.

This rearrangement joins TRBV7-2 to TRBJ2-3; TRBD2 matches at 10 bases. V gave up 4 bases and J gave up 0 bases; unmatched junction bases: 4. CDR1 and CDR2 (germline): SGHTA, FQGNSA. CDR3 size: 16 residues. The CDR3 loop reads CASSWPSGRSTDTQYF. The CDR3 DNA sequence: TGTGCCAGCAGCTGGCCTAGCGGGAGAAGCACAGATACGCAGTATTTT. Based on the CDR3 plus reference TRBV7-2 and TRBJ2-3, the full variable domain is GAGVSQSPSNKVTEKGKDVELRCDPISGHTALYWYRQSLGQGLEFLIYFQGNSAPDKSGLPSDRFSAERTGGSVSTLTIQRTQQEDSAVYLCASSWPSGRSTDTQYFGPGTRLTVL.

The V and J genes are TRBV5-6 and TRBJ2-1; 11 bases agree with TRBD2. CDR3 length equals 17 residues. Germline values: CDR1 SGHDT, CDR2 YYEEEE. V was pared by 4 bases and J by 0 bases, with 6 bases of the junction left unmatched. This CDR3 reads CASSKNGLAGSYNEQFF. The CDR3 region has the DNA TGTGCCAGCAGCAAGAACGGACTAGCGGGCTCCTACAATGAGCAGTTCTTC.

The chain is built from TRBV7-8 and TRBJ2-6; D possibly corresponds to TRBD1 (5 bases). This CDR3 spans 15 amino acids. V lost 5 bases to trimming and J lost 4 bases, with 12 bases between them. The germline CDR1 and CDR2 sequences are SGHVS and FQNEAQ. The CDR3 DNA sequence: TGTGCCAGCAGCGAAGGGGCGTTGGGGGCCAACGTCCTGACTTTC. Translation: CASSEGALGANVLTF.

CDR3 DNA sequence: TGTGCCAGCAGTGCATCCGGCACTTTGAGTGACTACACCTTC. Its protein is CASSASGTLSDYTF. V gene TRBV6-2 or TRBV6-3 combines with J gene TRBJ1-2; unclear D gene. V was clipped by 5 bases and J by 10 bases, with 20 bases between them. The CDR3 is 14 amino acids. CDR1 and CDR2 from the germline V gene are MNHEY and SVGEGT.